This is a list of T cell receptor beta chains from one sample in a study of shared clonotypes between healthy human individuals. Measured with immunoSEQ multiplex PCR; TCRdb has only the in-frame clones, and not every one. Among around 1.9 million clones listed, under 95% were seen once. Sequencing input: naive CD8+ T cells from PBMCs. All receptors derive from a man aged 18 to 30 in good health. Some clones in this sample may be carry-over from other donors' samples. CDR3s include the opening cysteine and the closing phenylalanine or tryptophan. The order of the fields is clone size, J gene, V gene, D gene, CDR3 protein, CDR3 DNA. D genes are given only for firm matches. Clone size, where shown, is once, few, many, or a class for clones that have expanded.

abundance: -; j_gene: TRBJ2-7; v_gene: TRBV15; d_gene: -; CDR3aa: CATSRVAGFGYEQYF; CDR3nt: TGTGCCACCAGCAGAGTGGCGGGATTCGGCTACGAGCAGTACTTC
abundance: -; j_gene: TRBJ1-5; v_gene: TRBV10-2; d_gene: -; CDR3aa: CASSDLGKAQPQHF; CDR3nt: TGCGCCAGCAGTGACTTGGGGAAGGCTCAGCCCCAGCATTTT
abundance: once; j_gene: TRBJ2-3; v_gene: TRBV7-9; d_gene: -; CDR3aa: CAGSTDTQYF; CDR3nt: TGTGCCGGTAGCACAGATACGCAGTATTTT
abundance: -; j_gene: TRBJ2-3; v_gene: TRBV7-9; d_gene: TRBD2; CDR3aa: CASSSPAELADTDTQYF; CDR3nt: TGTGCCAGCAGCTCCCCTGCCGAGCTAGCGGATACAGATACGCAGTATTTT
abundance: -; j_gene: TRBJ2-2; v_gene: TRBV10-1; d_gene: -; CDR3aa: CASSDLATGELFF; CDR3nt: TGCGCCAGCAGTGATTTGGCCACCGGGGAGCTGTTTTTT
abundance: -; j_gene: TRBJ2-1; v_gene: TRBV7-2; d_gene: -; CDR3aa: CASSIPPGGQFF; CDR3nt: TGTGCCAGCAGCATCCCCCCCGGGGGGCAGTTCTTC
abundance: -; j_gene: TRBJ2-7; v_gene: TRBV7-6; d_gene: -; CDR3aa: CASSSGPYEQYF; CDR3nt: TGTGCCAGCTCCTCAGGCCCCTACGAGCAGTACTTC
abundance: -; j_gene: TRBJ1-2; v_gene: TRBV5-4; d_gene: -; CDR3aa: CASSSSPGAFYGYTF; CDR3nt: TGTGCCAGCAGCTCAAGCCCAGGAGCCTTCTATGGCTACACCTTC
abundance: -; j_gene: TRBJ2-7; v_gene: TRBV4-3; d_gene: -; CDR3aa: CASSQDRDGKYEQYF; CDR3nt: TGCGCCAGCAGCCAAGATCGGGATGGCAAATACGAGCAGTACTTC
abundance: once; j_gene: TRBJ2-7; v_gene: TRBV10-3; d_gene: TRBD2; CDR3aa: CAIRGEFPGLRGYEQYF; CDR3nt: TGTGCCATCAGGGGAGAATTTCCGGGACTAAGAGGCTACGAGCAGTACTTC
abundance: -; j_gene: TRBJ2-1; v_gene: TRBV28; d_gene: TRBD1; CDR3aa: CASSFWEGGGQGYNEQFF; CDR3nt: TGTGCCAGCAGTTTTTGGGAGGGTGGGGGACAGGGTTACAATGAGCAGTTCTTC
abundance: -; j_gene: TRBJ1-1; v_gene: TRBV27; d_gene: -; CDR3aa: CASSLYYTGTSTTEAFF; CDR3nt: TGTGCCAGCAGTTTATACTATACCGGGACGTCAACAACTGAAGCTTTCTTT
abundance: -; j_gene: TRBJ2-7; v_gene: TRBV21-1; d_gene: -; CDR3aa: CASSKGPSSAYSYEQYF; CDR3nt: TGTGCCAGCAGCAAAGGCCCTTCTAGCGCCTACTCCTACGAGCAGTACTTC
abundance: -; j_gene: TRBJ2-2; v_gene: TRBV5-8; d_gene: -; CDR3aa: CASSLEGNTGELFF; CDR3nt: TGTGCCAGCAGCTTGGAAGGAAACACCGGGGAGCTGTTTTTT
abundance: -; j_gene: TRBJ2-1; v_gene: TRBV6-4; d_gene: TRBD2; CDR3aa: CASSETTSVLDPYNEQFF; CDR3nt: TGTGCCAGCAGTGAAACGACTAGCGTCCTAGACCCTTACAATGAGCAGTTCTTC
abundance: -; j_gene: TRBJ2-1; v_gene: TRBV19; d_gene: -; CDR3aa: CASSSGTRPSNEQFF; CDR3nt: TGTGCCAGTTCCTCCGGGACTCGGCCTTCTAATGAGCAGTTCTTC
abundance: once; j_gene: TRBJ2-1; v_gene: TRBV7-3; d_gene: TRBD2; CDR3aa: CASSLTGTSGKYNEQFF; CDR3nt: TGTGCCAGCAGCTTAACAGGGACTAGCGGGAAATACAATGAGCAGTTCTTC
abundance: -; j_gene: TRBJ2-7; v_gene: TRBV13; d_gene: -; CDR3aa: CASSLDGYKGSEQYF; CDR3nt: TGTGCCAGCAGCCTCGACGGTTACAAGGGCTCCGAGCAGTACTTC
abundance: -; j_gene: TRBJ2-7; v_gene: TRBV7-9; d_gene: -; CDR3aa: CASRTDSVYEQYF; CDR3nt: TGTGCCAGTAGGACGGACAGTGTCTACGAGCAGTACTTC
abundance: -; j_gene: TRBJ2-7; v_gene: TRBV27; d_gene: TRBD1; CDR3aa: CASSFGTGGVYEQYF; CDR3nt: TGTGCCAGCAGTTTCGGGACAGGGGGAGTTTACGAGCAGTACTTC
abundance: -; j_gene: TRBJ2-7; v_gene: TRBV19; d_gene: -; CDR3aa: CASSIVAGDSYEQYF; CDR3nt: TGTGCCAGTAGTATTGTGGCAGGGGACTCCTACGAGCAGTACTTC
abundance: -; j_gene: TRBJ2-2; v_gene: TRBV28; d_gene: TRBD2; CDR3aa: CASSFPPVAGLGELFF; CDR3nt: TGTGCCAGCAGTTTCCCCCCAGTAGCGGGACTGGGGGAGCTGTTTTTT
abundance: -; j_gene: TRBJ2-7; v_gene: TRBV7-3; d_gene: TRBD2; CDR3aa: CASSLTTGTSASYEQYF; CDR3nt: TGTGCCAGCAGCTTAACCACCGGGACTAGCGCCTCCTACGAGCAGTACTTC
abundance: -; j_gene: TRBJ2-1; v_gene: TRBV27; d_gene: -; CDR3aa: CASSPRGGSNEQFF; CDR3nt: TGTGCCAGCAGCCCTAGGGGGGGGAGTAATGAGCAGTTCTTC
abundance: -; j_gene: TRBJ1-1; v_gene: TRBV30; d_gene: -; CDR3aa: CAWSARGTEAFF; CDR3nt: TGTGCCTGGAGTGCCCGGGGGACTGAAGCTTTCTTT
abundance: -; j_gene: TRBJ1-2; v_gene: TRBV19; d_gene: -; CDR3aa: CASSIGGRDIGGYTF; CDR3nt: TGTGCCAGTAGTATAGGTGGCAGGGATATTGGTGGCTACACCTTC
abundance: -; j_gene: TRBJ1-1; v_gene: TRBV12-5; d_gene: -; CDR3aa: CASGLVTGSREDTEAFF; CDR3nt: TGTGCTAGTGGTTTGGTAACAGGGTCCCGCGAGGATACTGAAGCTTTCTTT
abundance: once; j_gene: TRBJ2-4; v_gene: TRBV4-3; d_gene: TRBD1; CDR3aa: CASSQGGATGDIQYF; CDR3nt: TGCGCCAGCAGCCAAGGGGGAGCGACAGGGGACATTCAGTACTTC
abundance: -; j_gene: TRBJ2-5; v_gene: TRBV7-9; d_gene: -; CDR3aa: CASSLREGQETQYF; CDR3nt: TGTGCCAGCAGCTTACGCGAGGGGCAAGAGACCCAGTACTTC
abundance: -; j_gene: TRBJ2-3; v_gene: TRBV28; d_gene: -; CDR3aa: CASSLARDLSDTQYF; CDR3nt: TGTGCCAGCAGTTTGGCTAGGGATCTATCAGATACGCAGTATTTT
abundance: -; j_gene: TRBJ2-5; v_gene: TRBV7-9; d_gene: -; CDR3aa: CAGQGRQETQYF; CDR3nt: TGTGCCGGCCAAGGCAGACAAGAGACCCAGTACTTC
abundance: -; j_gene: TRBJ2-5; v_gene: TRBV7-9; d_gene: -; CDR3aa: CASSRMQETQYF; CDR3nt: TGTGCCAGCAGCCGCATGCAAGAGACCCAGTACTTC
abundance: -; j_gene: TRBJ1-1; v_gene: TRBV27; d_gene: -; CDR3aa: CASSPIGLNTEAFF; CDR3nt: TGTGCCAGCAGTCCGATAGGACTGAACACTGAAGCTTTCTTT
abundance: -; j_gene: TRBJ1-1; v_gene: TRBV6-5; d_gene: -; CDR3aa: CASKLFGGVGTEAFF; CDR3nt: TGTGCCAGCAAGCTATTCGGGGGAGTAGGCACTGAAGCTTTCTTT
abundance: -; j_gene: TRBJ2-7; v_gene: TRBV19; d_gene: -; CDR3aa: CASSMHPGTGLYEQYF; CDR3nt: TGTGCCAGTAGTATGCACCCGGGAACAGGGCTTTACGAGCAGTACTTC
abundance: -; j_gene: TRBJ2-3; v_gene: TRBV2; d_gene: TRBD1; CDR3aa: CASSEAGQTDTQYF; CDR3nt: TGTGCCAGCAGTGAAGCGGGACAGACAGATACGCAGTATTTT
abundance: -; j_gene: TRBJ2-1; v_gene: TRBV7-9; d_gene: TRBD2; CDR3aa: CASSLGASGSVNEQFF; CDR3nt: TGTGCCAGCAGCTTAGGGGCTAGCGGGAGTGTTAATGAGCAGTTCTTC
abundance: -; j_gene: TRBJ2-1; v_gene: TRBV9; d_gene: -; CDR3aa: CASSVVLAAEQFF; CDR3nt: TGTGCCAGCAGCGTAGTGCTGGCGGCAGAGCAGTTCTTC
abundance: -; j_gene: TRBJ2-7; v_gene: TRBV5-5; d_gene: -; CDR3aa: CASSSMDSEQYF; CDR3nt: TGTGCCAGCAGCTCGATGGACAGTGAGCAGTACTTC
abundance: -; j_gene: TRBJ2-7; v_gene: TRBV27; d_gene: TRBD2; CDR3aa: CASSFLAGAPYEQYF; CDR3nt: TGTGCCAGCAGTTTTCTAGCGGGAGCCCCCTACGAGCAGTACTTC